The T cell receptor beta chain described here comes from a study of CD8+ T cells in alopecia areata. Study-wide context: Those treated were given oral tofacitinib at 5 to 10 mg twice daily. The study gave tofacitinib for 6 to 18 months, then 6 months off drug. Findings and caveats of the study: Persistence during tofacitinib was seen for many expanded lesional clones in scalp and blood.

Treatment reported: oral pan-JAK inhibitor, 5-10 mg twice daily. As the sequencing template, cDNA was produced by extracting RNA and reverse transcribing it. The protocol was immunoSEQ multiplex PCR, while the TCRdb copy is restricted to in-frame clones and leaves out a portion. The sample shows roughly 110,000 clones, roughly 89% of them seen only once. The CDR3 is 16 residues long. Germline assignment: CDR1 LNHDA and CDR2 SQIVND (reference sequence). Trimming left V 6 bases short and J 4 bases short, with 19 bases between. As concerns this clone: Its antigen is as yet unknown.

This TCR came from a human donor with alopecia areata. Sequencing used CD8+ T cells sorted from blood, obtained at week 24, from a patient treated with tofacitinib. The chain employs TRBV19 and TRBJ2-1, with no clear D. CDR3 DNA sequence: TGTGCCAGTAGCACCCTACAAAGGGCTCCGTACAATGAGCAGTTCTTC. Its protein product is CASSTLQRAPYNEQFF.